Presented here are 4 T cell receptor beta chains from one specimen sequenced in a study of tumor and adjacent non-tumor tissue in lung cancer. Three rounds of nested PCR, following a modified ARM-PCR protocol, produced the TCRbeta library. TCRdb re-analysed the multiplex PCR reads in MiXCR, keeping a single row per CDR3 protein. The sample records about 98,000 distinct CDR3 sequences, about 80% being singletons. This sample's RNA came from whole unsorted tissue. This non-tumor lung sample came from over 3 cm beyond the tumor edge. Sequences were obtained from distant non-tumor lung tissue. The receptors were sampled from a man aged 55 to 70 with small cell lung cancer.

A word on this clonotype: Its ends do not fully match the called genes, so a read error is possible. CDR3 nucleotide sequence: TGTGCCAGCAACTTAGGAGTAGTGGGAGGCTACCACTACAATGAGCAGTTCTTC. As protein: CASNLGVVGGYHYNEQFF. The chain links TRBV11-2 to TRBJ2-1, with D possibly matching TRBD2 (6 bases). The CDR3 is 18 amino acids. Germline values: CDR1 SGHAT, CDR2 FQNNGV. The variable domain in full, with the rest retrieved from reference TRBV11-2 and TRBJ2-1, is EAGVAQSPRYKIIEKRQSVAFWCNPISGHATLYWYQQILGQGPKLLIQFQNNGVVDDSQLPKDRFSAERLKGVDSTLKIQPAKLEDSAVYLCASNLGVVGGYHYNEQFFGPGTRLTVL.

A note on this clonotype: A single base separates this from a much larger clone, so it may be a read error. This chain uses TRBV28 with TRBJ1-5; D is ambiguous. Germline V gene sequence: CDR1 MDHEN, CDR2 SYDVKM. CDR3 size: 12 residues. The CDR3 protein is CVSKTANQPQHF. Written as DNA, the CDR3 is TGTGTCAGCAAAACAGCCAATCAGCCCCAGCATTTT.

Notes on this clonotype: Because it lacks the conserved phenylalanine or tryptophan at the end, this CDR3 is likely a read error. This chain joins TRBV6-5 and TRBJ1-1; D not certain. Germline CDR1 reads MNHEY; CDR2 reads SVGAGI. The CDR3 spans 13 residues. With 0 bases removed from V and 6 bases from J, the gap between germline ends came to 8 bases. CDR3 nucleotides: TGTGCCAGCAGTTACTCGAAATTCTCTGAAGCTTTCTTA. Encoded protein: CASSYSKFSEAFL.

The V call is TRBV20-1, the J call TRBJ2-5; 7 bases agree with TRBD1. The CDR3 covers 13 residues. The germline V gene encodes CDR1 DFQATT and CDR2 SNEGSKA (reference sequence). J was trimmed by 7 bases and V by 2 bases; bases with no gene match: 7. In DNA, the CDR3 is TGCAGTGCTAGACGGCCAGGGGGTGGGACCCAGTACTTC. It is translated as CSARRPGGGTQYF.